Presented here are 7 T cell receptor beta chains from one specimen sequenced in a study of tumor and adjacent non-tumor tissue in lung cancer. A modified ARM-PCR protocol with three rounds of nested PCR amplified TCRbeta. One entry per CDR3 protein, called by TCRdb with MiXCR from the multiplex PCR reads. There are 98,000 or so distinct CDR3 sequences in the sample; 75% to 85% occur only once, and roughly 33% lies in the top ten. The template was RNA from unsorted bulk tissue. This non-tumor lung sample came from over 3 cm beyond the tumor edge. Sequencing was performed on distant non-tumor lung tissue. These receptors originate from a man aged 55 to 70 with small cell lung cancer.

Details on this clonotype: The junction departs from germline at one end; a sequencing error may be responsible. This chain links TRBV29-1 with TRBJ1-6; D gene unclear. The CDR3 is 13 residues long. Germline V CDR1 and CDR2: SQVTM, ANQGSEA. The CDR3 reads CSARSSFNSPLHF. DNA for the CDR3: TGTAGCGCGAGGAGCTCCTTTAATTCACCCCTCCACTTT.

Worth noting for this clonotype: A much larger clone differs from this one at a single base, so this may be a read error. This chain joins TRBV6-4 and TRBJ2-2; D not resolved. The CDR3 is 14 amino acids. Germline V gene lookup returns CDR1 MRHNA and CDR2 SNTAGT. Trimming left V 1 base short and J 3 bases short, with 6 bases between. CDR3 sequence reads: CASSDLAYTGELFF. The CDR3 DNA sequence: TGTGCCAGCAGTGACTTGGCTTACACCGGGGAGCTGTTTTTT.

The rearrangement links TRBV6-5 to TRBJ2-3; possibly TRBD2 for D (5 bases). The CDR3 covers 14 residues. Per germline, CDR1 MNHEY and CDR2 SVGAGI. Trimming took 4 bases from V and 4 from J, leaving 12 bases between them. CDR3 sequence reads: CASSLVGASDTQYF. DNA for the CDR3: TGTGCCAGCAGTTTAGTGGGAGCGTCAGATACGCAGTATTTT.

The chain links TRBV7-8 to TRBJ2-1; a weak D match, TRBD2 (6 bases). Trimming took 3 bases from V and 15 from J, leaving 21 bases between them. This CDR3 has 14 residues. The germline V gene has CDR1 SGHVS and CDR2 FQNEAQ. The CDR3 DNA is TGTGCCAGCAGCTTTGTCCTACTAGCCGATGAGTGGTTCTTC. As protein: CASSFVLLADEWFF.

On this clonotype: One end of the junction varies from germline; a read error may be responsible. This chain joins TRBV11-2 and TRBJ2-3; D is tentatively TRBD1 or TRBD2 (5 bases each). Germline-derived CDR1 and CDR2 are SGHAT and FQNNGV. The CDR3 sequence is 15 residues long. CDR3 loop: CGSSLVGVGTDRQYF. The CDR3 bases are TGTGGCAGCAGCTTAGTGGGGGTAGGCACAGATAGGCAGTATTTT.

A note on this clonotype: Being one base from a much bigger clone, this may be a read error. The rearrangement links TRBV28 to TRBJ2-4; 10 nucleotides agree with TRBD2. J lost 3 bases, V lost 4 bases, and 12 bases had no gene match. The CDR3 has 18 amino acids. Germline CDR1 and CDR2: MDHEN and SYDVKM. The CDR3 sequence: CASSSPILAGANKNIQYF. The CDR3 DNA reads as TGTGCCAGCAGTTCCCCGATTCTAGCGGGAGCGAACAAAAACATTCAGTACTTC.

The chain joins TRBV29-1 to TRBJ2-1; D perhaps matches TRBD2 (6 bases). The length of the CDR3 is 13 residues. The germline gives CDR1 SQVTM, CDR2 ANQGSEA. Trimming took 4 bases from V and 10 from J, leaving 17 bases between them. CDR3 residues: CSVARWRAGEQFF. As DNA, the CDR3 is TGCAGCGTTGCAAGGTGGAGGGCTGGCGAGCAGTTCTTC.